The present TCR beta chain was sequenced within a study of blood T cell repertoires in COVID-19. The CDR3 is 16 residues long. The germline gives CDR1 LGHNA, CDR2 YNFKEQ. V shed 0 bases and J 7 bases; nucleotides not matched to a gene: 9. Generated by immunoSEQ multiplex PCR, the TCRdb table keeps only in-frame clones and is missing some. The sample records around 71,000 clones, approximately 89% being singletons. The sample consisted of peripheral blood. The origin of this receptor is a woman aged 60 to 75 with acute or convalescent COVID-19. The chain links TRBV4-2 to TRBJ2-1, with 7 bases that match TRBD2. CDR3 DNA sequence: TGTGCCAGCAGCCAAGAGGGCGGGGGAGTTAGTAATGAGCAGTTCTTC. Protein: CASSQEGGGVSNEQFF.